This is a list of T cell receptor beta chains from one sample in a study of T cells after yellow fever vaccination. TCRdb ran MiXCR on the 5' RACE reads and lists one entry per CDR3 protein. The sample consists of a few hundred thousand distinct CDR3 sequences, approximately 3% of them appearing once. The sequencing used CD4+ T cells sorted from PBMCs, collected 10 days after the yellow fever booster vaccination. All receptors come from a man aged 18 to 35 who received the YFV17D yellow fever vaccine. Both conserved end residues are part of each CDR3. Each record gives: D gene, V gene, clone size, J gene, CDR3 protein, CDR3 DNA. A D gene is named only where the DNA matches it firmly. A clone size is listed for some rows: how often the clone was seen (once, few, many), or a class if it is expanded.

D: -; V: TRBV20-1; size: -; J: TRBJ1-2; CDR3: CSARPDGHGYTF; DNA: TGCAGTGCTAGACCGGACGGCCATGGCTACACCTTC
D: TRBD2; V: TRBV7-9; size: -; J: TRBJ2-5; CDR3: CASRSSGGWETQYF; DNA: TGTGCCAGCCGATCTTCCGGGGGGTGGGAGACCCAGTACTTC
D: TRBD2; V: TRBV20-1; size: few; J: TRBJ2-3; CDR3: CSASGTSLPDTQYF; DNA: TGCAGTGCTAGTGGGACTAGTCTCCCAGATACGCAGTATTTT
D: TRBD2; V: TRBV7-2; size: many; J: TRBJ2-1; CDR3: CASSPSGGVNEQFF; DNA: TGTGCCAGCAGTCCTAGCGGGGGGGTCAATGAGCAGTTCTTC
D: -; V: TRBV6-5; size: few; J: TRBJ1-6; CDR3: CASSYLLGPLHF; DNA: TGTGCCAGCAGTTACTTACTGGGACCCCTCCACTTT
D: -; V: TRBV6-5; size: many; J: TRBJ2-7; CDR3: CASSYSSQGKYEQYF; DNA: TGTGCCAGCAGTTACAGTTCACAGGGAAAGTACGAGCAGTACTTC
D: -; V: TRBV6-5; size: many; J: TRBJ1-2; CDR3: CASSSSYGYTF; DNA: TGTGCCAGCAGTTCCTCCTATGGCTACACCTTC
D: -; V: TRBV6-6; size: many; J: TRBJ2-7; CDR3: CATGRGTYEQYF; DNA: TGTGCCACAGGGAGAGGGACCTACGAGCAGTACTTC
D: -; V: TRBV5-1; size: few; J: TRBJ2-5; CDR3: CASSRGTGEETQYF; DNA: TGCGCCAGCAGCCGGGGCACAGGAGAAGAGACCCAGTACTTC
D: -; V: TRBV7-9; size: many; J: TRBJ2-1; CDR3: CASSFRIGQFF; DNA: TGTGCCAGCAGCTTCCGAATCGGGCAGTTCTTC
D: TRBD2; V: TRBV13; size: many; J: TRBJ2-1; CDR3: CASSLRLAGGIDEQFF; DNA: TGTGCCAGCAGCCTGCGACTAGCGGGGGGAATTGATGAGCAGTTCTTC
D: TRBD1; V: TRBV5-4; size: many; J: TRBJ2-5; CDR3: CASSYDRDQETQYF; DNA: TGTGCCAGCAGCTACGACAGGGACCAAGAGACCCAGTACTTC
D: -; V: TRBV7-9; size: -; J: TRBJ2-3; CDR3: CASSPNLTDTQYF; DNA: TGTGCCAGCAGCCCGAACCTCACAGATACGCAGTATTTT
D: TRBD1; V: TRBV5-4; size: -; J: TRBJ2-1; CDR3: CASSRRDRGNEQFF; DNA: TGTGCCAGCAGCCGCCGGGACAGGGGCAATGAGCAGTTCTTC
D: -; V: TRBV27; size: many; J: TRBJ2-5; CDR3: CASSLRGGPETQYF; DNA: TGTGCCAGCAGTTTAAGGGGTGGCCCGGAGACCCAGTACTTC
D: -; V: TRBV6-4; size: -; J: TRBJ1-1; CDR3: CASSMEENTEAFF; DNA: TGTGCCAGCAGTATGGAGGAGAACACTGAAGCTTTCTTT
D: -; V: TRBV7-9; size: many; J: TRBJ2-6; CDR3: CASSLGVRPSGANVLTF; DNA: TGTGCCAGCAGCTTAGGAGTTCGGCCCTCTGGGGCCAACGTCCTGACTTTC
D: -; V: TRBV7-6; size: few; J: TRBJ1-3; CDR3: CASSLETGNTIYF; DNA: TGTGCCAGCAGCTTAGAAACAGGAAACACCATATATTTT